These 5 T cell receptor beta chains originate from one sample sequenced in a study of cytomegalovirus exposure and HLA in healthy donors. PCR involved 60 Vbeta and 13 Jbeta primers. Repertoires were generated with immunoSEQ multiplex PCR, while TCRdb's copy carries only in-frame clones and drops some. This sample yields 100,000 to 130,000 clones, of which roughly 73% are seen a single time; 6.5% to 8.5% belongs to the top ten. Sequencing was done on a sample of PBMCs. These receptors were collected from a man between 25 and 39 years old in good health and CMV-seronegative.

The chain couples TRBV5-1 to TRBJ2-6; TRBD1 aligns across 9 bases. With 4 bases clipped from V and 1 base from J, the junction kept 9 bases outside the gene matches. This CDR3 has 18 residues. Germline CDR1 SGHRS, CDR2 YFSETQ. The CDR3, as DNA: TGCGCCAGCAGCCCTTGGACAGGGGAAGGGTCTGGGGCCAACGTCCTGACTTTC. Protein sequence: CASSPWTGEGSGANVLTF.

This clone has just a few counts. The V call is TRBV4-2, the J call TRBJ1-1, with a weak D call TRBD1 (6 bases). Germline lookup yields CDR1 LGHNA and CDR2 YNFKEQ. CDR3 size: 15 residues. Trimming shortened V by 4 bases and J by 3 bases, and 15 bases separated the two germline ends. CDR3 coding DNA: TGTGCCAGCAGCCCCCAATCCCCAGGGGACACTGAAGCTTTCTTT. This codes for CASSPQSPGDTEAFF.

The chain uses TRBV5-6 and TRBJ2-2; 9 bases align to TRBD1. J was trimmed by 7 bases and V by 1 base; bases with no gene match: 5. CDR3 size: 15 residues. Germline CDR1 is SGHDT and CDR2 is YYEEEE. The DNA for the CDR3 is TGTGCCAGCAGCTTGCGGACAGGGGTTAACGGGGAGCTGTTTTTT. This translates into CASSLRTGVNGELFF.

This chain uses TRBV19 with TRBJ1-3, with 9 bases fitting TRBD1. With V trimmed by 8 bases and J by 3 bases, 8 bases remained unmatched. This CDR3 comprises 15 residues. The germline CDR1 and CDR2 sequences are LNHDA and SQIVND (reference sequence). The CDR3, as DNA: TGTGCCAGTTCCGGGACAGGGCATTTTGGAAACACCATATATTTT. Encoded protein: CASSGTGHFGNTIYF.

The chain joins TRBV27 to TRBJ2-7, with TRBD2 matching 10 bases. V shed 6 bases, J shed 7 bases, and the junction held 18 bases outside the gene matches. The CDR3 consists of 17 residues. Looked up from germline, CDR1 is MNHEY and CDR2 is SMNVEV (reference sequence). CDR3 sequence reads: CASSPASSGGGVVEQYF. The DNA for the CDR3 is TGTGCCAGCAGCCCAGCCTCTAGCGGGGGTGGCGTTGTTGAGCAGTACTTC.